This T cell receptor beta chain was identified during a study of CD8 T cells in Susac syndrome. Whole-study context: Patients with Susac syndrome were therapy-naive, taking corticosteroids, with some also receiving intravenous immunoglobulin, or taking intravenous immunoglobulin alone at the time their blood was drawn.

An amount of RNA that ranged from about 0.45 to 1 ug was reverse transcribed with random hexamers. The amplification used immunoSEQ multiplex PCR on TCR beta CDR3; it spanned 54 Vbeta and 13 Jbeta. TCRdb called the immunoSEQ multiplex PCR reads again in MiXCR, with one record for every CDR3 protein. The repertoire consists of about 180,000 distinct CDR3 sequences, with roughly 94% occurring once and the leading ten covering more than 0.08%. Recently defined diagnostic criteria classed the Susac syndrome patients as definite or probable. TEMRA cells were FACS-enriched, unlike CD8+ and CD4+ T cells, which were negatively isolated. Germline assignment: CDR1 SGHDT and CDR2 YYEEEE. The CDR3 covers 16 residues. Trimming shortened V by 0 bases and J by 0 bases, and 10 bases separated the two germline ends.

The receptor was derived from a human donor with Susac syndrome. J is TRBJ2-1 and V is TRBV5-6; D not resolved. The sequencing sample was made of CD4+ T cells from PBMCs. The CDR3 protein is CASSLDPQSSYNEQFF. In DNA form, the CDR3 reads TGTGCCAGCAGCTTGGACCCCCAGAGCTCCTACAATGAGCAGTTCTTC.